This is a list of T cell receptor beta chains from one sample in a study. Using its own MiXCR run on the 5' RACE reads, TCRdb lists one record per CDR3 protein. The table lists over 55,000 distinct CDR3 sequences, about 28% of them singletons, with 3% to 4% in the top ten. What was sequenced was tumor-infiltrating memory CD4+ T cells sorted from the breast tumor. The receptors derive from a female donor with breast cancer. The CDR3 runs from the conserved cysteine through the conserved F or W. Fields, in order: J gene, clone size, V gene, D gene, CDR3 protein, CDR3 DNA. The D gene is left open where the match is weak. Clone sizes are given selectively: once, few, many, or a class where the clone is expanded.

J: TRBJ1-3; size: few; V: TRBV11-2; D: NA; CDR3: CASGTPRGRASSGNTIYF; DNA: TGTGCCAGCGGAACCCCTAGAGGAAGGGCCTCCTCTGGAAACACCATATATTTT
J: TRBJ1-5; size: NA; V: TRBV20-1; D: TRBD1; CDR3: CSANTGGAGNQPQHF; DNA: TGCAGTGCTAATACAGGGGGCGCGGGAAATCAGCCCCAGCATTTT
J: TRBJ2-7; size: once; V: TRBV5-6; D: NA; CDR3: CASSLGTSVNYKQYF; DNA: TGTGCCAGCAGCCTGGGGACATCGGTTAACTACAAGCAGTACTTC
J: TRBJ2-2; size: NA; V: TRBV6-5; D: NA; CDR3: CASRNNLRNTGELFF; DNA: TGTGCCAGCCGGAATAACCTTCGGAACACCGGGGAGCTGTTTTTT
J: TRBJ2-1; size: few; V: TRBV5-1; D: TRBD2; CDR3: CASSLNRGGAPYNEQFF; DNA: TGCGCCAGCAGCTTGAACCGGGGAGGGGCCCCTTACAATGAGCAGTTCTTC
J: TRBJ1-5; size: few; V: TRBV7-6; D: NA; CDR3: CASSSEAAGVNQPQHF; DNA: TGTGCCAGCAGCTCCGAAGCGGCGGGGGTAAATCAGCCCCAGCATTTT
J: TRBJ2-3; size: NA; V: TRBV7-2; D: NA; CDR3: CASSLGGPLSTDTQYF; DNA: TGTGCCAGCAGCTTAGGGGGGCCTTTGAGCACAGATACGCAGTATTTT
J: TRBJ1-1; size: few; V: TRBV7-9; D: NA; CDR3: CASSLGTVQTEAFF; DNA: TGTGCCAGCAGCTTAGGGACAGTCCAGACTGAAGCTTTCTTT
J: TRBJ2-7; size: few; V: TRBV7-9; D: TRBD1; CDR3: CASSPGQGAYEQYF; DNA: TGTGCCAGCAGCCCAGGACAGGGGGCCTACGAGCAGTACTTC
J: TRBJ2-7; size: NA; V: TRBV6-2/TRBV6-3; D: TRBD1; CDR3: CASSSHRGPSYEQYF; DNA: TGTGCCAGCAGTAGTCACAGGGGGCCCTCCTACGAGCAGTACTTC
J: TRBJ1-5; size: few; V: TRBV15; D: NA; CDR3: CATSREYGSNQPQHF; DNA: TGTGCCACCAGCAGAGAGTACGGTAGCAATCAGCCCCAGCATTTT
J: TRBJ1-6; size: NA; V: TRBV4-3; D: NA; CDR3: CASSQDKTLANSPLHF; DNA: TGCGCCAGCAGCCAAGACAAGACATTGGCAAATTCACCCCTCCACTTT
J: TRBJ1-2; size: NA; V: TRBV15; D: NA; CDR3: CATSSSATVRSYTF; DNA: TGTGCCACCAGCTCCAGTGCGACGGTCCGGAGCTACACCTTC
J: TRBJ2-7; size: many; V: TRBV7-9; D: TRBD1; CDR3: CASSSTGDEQYF; DNA: TGTGCCAGCAGCTCGACAGGGGACGAGCAGTACTTC
J: TRBJ1-1; size: NA; V: TRBV4-2; D: NA; CDR3: CASSQDGTPLDTEAFF; DNA: TGTGCCAGCAGCCAAGACGGTACCCCGCTCGACACTGAAGCTTTCTTT
J: TRBJ1-2; size: once; V: TRBV4-2; D: NA; CDR3: CASSQGDNYGYTF; DNA: TGTGCCAGCAGCCAAGGAGACAACTATGGCTACACCTTC
J: TRBJ1-2; size: few; V: TRBV20-1; D: TRBD1; CDR3: CSAPSRGGYTF; DNA: TGCAGTGCTCCAAGCAGGGGGGGCTACACCTTC
J: TRBJ2-7; size: NA; V: TRBV28; D: NA; CDR3: CASSLETEYEQYF; DNA: TGTGCCAGCAGTTTAGAGACGGAGTACGAGCAGTACTTC
J: TRBJ2-1; size: many; V: TRBV29-1; D: TRBD2; CDR3: CSVDSGSLGGVNEQFF; DNA: TGCAGCGTTGATAGCGGGAGCCTAGGGGGTGTCAATGAGCAGTTCTTC
J: TRBJ2-5; size: few; V: TRBV5-1; D: TRBD2; CDR3: CASSWGLGGQETQYF; DNA: TGCGCCAGCAGCTGGGGACTAGGAGGGCAAGAGACCCAGTACTTC
J: TRBJ1-5; size: NA; V: TRBV20-1; D: NA; CDR3: CSARGSQVGNQPQHF; DNA: TGCAGTGCTAGAGGGTCCCAGGTGGGCAATCAGCCCCAGCATTTT
J: TRBJ2-3; size: NA; V: TRBV9; D: NA; CDR3: CASSVDGTTDTQYF; DNA: TGTGCCAGCAGCGTAGACGGGACCACAGATACGCAGTATTTT
J: TRBJ2-2; size: NA; V: TRBV25-1; D: NA; CDR3: CASSEYIGASTGELFF; DNA: TGTGCCAGCAGTGAATATATCGGTGCGAGCACCGGGGAGCTGTTTTTT
J: TRBJ2-5; size: few; V: TRBV20-1; D: NA; CDR3: CSARDRSPAAQETQYF; DNA: TGCAGTGCTAGAGATAGGAGTCCAGCGGCTCAAGAGACCCAGTACTTC
J: TRBJ1-5; size: NA; V: TRBV7-2; D: NA; CDR3: CASGLTQGEGQPQHF; DNA: TGTGCCAGCGGCTTAACCCAGGGAGAGGGTCAGCCCCAGCATTTT
J: TRBJ1-2; size: many; V: TRBV5-1; D: NA; CDR3: CASSQDSNYGYTF; DNA: TGCGCCAGCAGCCAGGACAGTAACTATGGCTACACCTTC
J: TRBJ2-1; size: few; V: TRBV6-2/TRBV6-3; D: NA; CDR3: CASSPLGYNEQFF; DNA: TGTGCCAGCAGTCCCCTTGGATACAATGAGCAGTTCTTC
J: TRBJ1-5; size: few; V: TRBV12-3/TRBV12-4; D: NA; CDR3: CASSRHGAPQPQHF; DNA: TGTGCCAGCAGCCGGCACGGGGCACCCCAGCCCCAGCATTTT
J: TRBJ1-1; size: few; V: TRBV10-3; D: TRBD1; CDR3: CAISEIPGQTMNTEAFF; DNA: TGTGCCATCAGTGAGATACCGGGACAGACGATGAACACTGAAGCTTTCTTT
J: TRBJ2-4; size: NA; V: TRBV7-9; D: NA; CDR3: CASSLAGHLNIQYF; DNA: TGTGCCAGCAGCTTAGCCGGACACCTGAACATTCAGTACTTC
J: TRBJ2-5; size: NA; V: TRBV20-1; D: NA; CDR3: CSARGGVGETQYF; DNA: TGCAGTGCTAGAGGAGGGGTTGGGGAGACCCAGTACTTC
J: TRBJ1-2; size: NA; V: TRBV6-1; D: NA; CDR3: CASSEPGRYYGYTF; DNA: TGTGCCAGCAGTGAACCTGGGAGGTACTATGGCTACACCTTC
J: TRBJ1-1; size: few; V: TRBV6-5; D: NA; CDR3: CASSYRSNTEAFF; DNA: TGTGCCAGCAGCTACAGGAGTAACACTGAAGCTTTCTTT
J: TRBJ2-4; size: few; V: TRBV6-2/TRBV6-3; D: NA; CDR3: CASSGRRAGYMNIQYF; DNA: TGTGCCAGCAGCGGGCGGAGGGCAGGGTATATGAACATTCAGTACTTC
J: TRBJ2-3; size: few; V: TRBV5-1; D: NA; CDR3: CASSLAVDTQYF; DNA: TGCGCCAGCAGCTTGGCCGTGGATACGCAGTATTTT
J: TRBJ2-3; size: NA; V: TRBV7-2; D: NA; CDR3: CASGARTDTQYF; DNA: TGTGCCAGCGGAGCTCGCACAGATACGCAGTATTTT
J: TRBJ2-1; size: NA; V: TRBV5-7; D: NA; CDR3: CASSFRGLPEQFF; DNA: TGTGCCAGCAGCTTCAGGGGCCTGCCTGAGCAGTTCTTC
J: TRBJ2-5; size: few; V: TRBV7-8; D: TRBD2; CDR3: CASSPYSGEETQYF; DNA: TGTGCCAGCAGCCCTTATAGCGGGGAAGAGACCCAGTACTTC